The 14 T cell receptor beta chains below come from one sample, sequenced in a study of T cell responses to AZD1222 COVID-19 vaccine. Sequenced by immunoSEQ multiplex PCR; TCRdb stores in-frame clones only, minus some. The sample yields 150,000 to 200,000 clones, 80% to 95% seen once. Sequenced here: peripheral blood, sampled on day 0 of AZD1222 vaccination. The receptors were sampled from an adult in good health.

The table lists this clone with a few counts. The V call is TRBV6-2 or TRBV6-3, the J call TRBJ2-7; no clear D gene. CDR3 length equals 15 residues. Germline V gives CDR1 MNHEY, CDR2 SVGEGT. Trimming cost V 4 bases and J 2 bases, with 15 bases left between them. The CDR3 spells CASSSSHGITYEQYF. The CDR3 DNA reads TGTGCCAGCAGTTCTTCACACGGAATCACCTACGAGCAGTACTTC.

V usage is TRBV27 and J usage is TRBJ2-2; D remains unclear. Germline V gene lookup returns CDR1 MNHEY and CDR2 SMNVEV (reference sequence). Trimming removed 2 bases at V and 4 bases at J, with 11 bases between. The CDR3 has 15 residues. The CDR3 DNA follows: TGTGCCAGCAGTTTAGACCAGGCGTCCACCGGGGAGCTGTTTTTT. Protein sequence: CASSLDQASTGELFF.

In its sample, this clone was seen once. This rearrangement joins TRBV11-2 to TRBJ2-7; the match to TRBD1 covers 9 bases. The CDR3 totals 17 residues. CDR1 is SGHAT, CDR2 FQNNGV, per germline. V trimming: 4 bases; J trimming: 1 base; junction bases outside the gene matches: 11. The CDR3 spells CASSSTEGGTGSYEQYF. The CDR3 region has the DNA TGTGCCAGCAGCTCAACAGAGGGAGGGACAGGGTCCTACGAGCAGTACTTC.

The V and J genes are TRBV12-3 or TRBV12-4 and TRBJ2-5; D not certain. Trimming cost V 3 bases and J 4 bases, with 3 bases left between them. CDR3 length: 11 residues. The DNA for the CDR3 is TGTGCCAGCAGTTTGACAGAGACCCAGTACTTC. Its translation: CASSLTETQYF.

The rearrangement uses TRBV14 and TRBJ2-1; 7 bases match TRBD2. The germline V gene encodes CDR1 SGHDN and CDR2 FVKESK. This CDR3 has 16 amino acids. The J segment lost 8 bases and the V segment lost 5 bases, leaving 15 bases of the junction unmatched. CDR3 sequence (DNA): TGTGCCAGCAGCGATCCCCGTGGTAGCGGGTGGTATGAGCAGTTCTTC. It codes for CASSDPRGSGWYEQFF. The variable domain in full, completed from reference TRBV14 and TRBJ2-1, reads EAGVTQFPSHSVIEKGQTVTLRCDPISGHDNLYWYRRVMGKEIKFLLHFVKESKQDESGMPNNRFLAERTGGTYSTLKVQPAELEDSGVYFCASSDPRGSGWYEQFFGPGTRLTVL.

This chain connects TRBV6-6 to TRBJ1-1, with unresolved D. Trimming took off 5 bases at V and 5 bases at J, with 21 bases between the two ends. The CDR3 extends over 16 amino acids. CDR1 is MNHNY and CDR2 is SVGAGI in the germline V gene (reference sequence). The CDR3 DNA follows: TGTGCCAGCAGTCGAATTCCCCGCGGGGATTGGACTGAAGCTTTCTTT. Translating it yields CASSRIPRGDWTEAFF.

CDR3 sequence: CASSPGTVNTEAFF. The DNA of the CDR3 is TGTGCCAGCAGCCCAGGGACCGTGAACACTGAAGCTTTCTTT. This rearrangement joins TRBV3-1 (or the pseudogene TRBV3-2) to TRBJ1-1, with D possibly TRBD1 on 5 matching bases. The CDR3 runs 14 residues. V lost 4 bases and J 0 bases, leaving 9 bases between the germline ends. Germline V gives CDR1 LGHDT, CDR2 YNNKEL (reference sequence).

J is TRBJ1-4 and V is TRBV6-5; 10 nucleotides match TRBD1. Germline lookup yields CDR1 MNHEY and CDR2 SVGAGI. This CDR3 spans 14 amino acids. Trimming removed 6 bases from V and 8 bases from J; junction bases left unmatched: 6. The CDR3 sequence is CASRPGTGVEKLFF. The DNA of the CDR3 is TGTGCCAGCAGACCCGGGACAGGGGTCGAAAAACTGTTTTTT.

This clone was seen just once. The junction and the germline gene differ at one end; a read error may be behind it. The V gene is TRBV7-2, the J gene TRBJ2-3, with TRBD2 identical over 8 bases. Germline V gene data show CDR1 as SGHTA and CDR2 as FQGNSA. The CDR3 runs 14 residues. The CDR3 protein is CASSLASGTDTQYF. Written as DNA, the CDR3 is TGTGCCAGCAGCCTAGCTAGCGGGACAGATACGCAGTATTTT.

The chain links TRBV7-9 to TRBJ1-5; no clear D gene. Germline-derived CDR1 and CDR2 are SEHNR and FQNEAQ (reference sequence). Trimming took off 5 bases at V and 6 bases at J, with 11 bases between the two ends. The CDR3 length is 13 residues. The CDR3 nucleotides read TGTGCCAGCAGCCTATCCCCGGGTCAGCCCCAGCATTTT. This encodes CASSLSPGQPQHF.

The chain links TRBV28 to TRBJ2-7, with D possibly called TRBD1 or TRBD2 (6 bases each). In germline, CDR1 is MDHEN, CDR2 SYDVKM. The CDR3 covers 12 residues. Trimming left V 10 bases short and J 4 bases short, with 14 bases between. CDR3: CATEGGAYEQYF. CDR3 DNA sequence: TGTGCCACGGAGGGGGGCGCGTACGAGCAGTACTTC.

This chain links TRBV5-5 with TRBJ2-2; 7 nucleotides line up with TRBD1. Germline V gene sequence: CDR1 SGHKS, CDR2 YYEKEE (reference sequence). The J segment lost 1 base and the V segment lost 4 bases, leaving 10 bases of the junction unmatched. This CDR3 region has 17 residues. The CDR3 here is CASSGTPGTVNTGELFF. As DNA, the CDR3 is TGTGCCAGCAGCGGGACCCCCGGGACAGTGAACACCGGGGAGCTGTTTTTT.

This chain links TRBV28 with TRBJ1-5, with TRBD1 matching over 8 bases. Germline loops: CDR1 MDHEN, CDR2 SYDVKM. CDR3 length: 15 amino acids. J was trimmed by 6 bases and V by 3 bases; bases with no gene match: 7. CDR3: CASSFPDREGQPQHF. As DNA, the CDR3 is TGTGCCAGCAGTTTCCCGGACAGGGAGGGTCAGCCCCAGCATTTT.

DNA for the CDR3: TGTGCCAGCAGCTTAGTTCCGGGAGAGGTTAATGGCTACACCTTC. Protein product: CASSLVPGEVNGYTF. The V and J genes are TRBV7-9 and TRBJ1-2; no clear D. Per germline, CDR1 SEHNR and CDR2 FQNEAQ (reference sequence). The V end lost 1 base, the J end lost 6 bases, and 15 bases lay between the germline ends. The CDR3 has 15 amino acids.